One and the same sample provided the 7 T cell receptor beta chains below, sequenced in a study of blood T cell repertoires in COVID-19. Profiling relied on immunoSEQ multiplex PCR, and the TCRdb table lists in-frame clones only, not all of them. The data show about 270,000 clones, approximately 90% seen once. The sequenced sample was PBMCs or T cells enriched from blood (not recorded which). The receptors were gathered from a woman younger than 30 who had recovered from COVID-19.

This chain uses TRBV3-1 (or the pseudogene TRBV3-2) with TRBJ1-6; unclear D gene. The CDR3 is made up of 13 amino acids. From germline, CDR1 is LGHDT and CDR2 YNNKEL (reference sequence). V was trimmed by 7 bases and J by 7 bases, leaving 11 bases between them. Here the CDR3 reads CASTGTENSPLHF. CDR3 nucleotide sequence: TGTGCCAGCACGGGAACCGAGAATTCACCCCTCCACTTT.

V gene TRBV7-9 combines with J gene TRBJ2-7; D is ambiguous. Trimming left V 1 base short and J 6 bases short, with 13 bases between. The CDR3 is 14 residues long. Per germline, CDR1 SEHNR and CDR2 FQNEAQ (reference sequence). DNA for the CDR3: TGTGCCAGCAGCTTAGAGCCGGGTACGGGCGAGCAGTACTTC. As protein: CASSLEPGTGEQYF.

The chain joins TRBV5-1 to TRBJ2-2, with D perhaps matching TRBD1 (5 bases). The germline V and J ends were trimmed by 1 base and 6 bases, with 10 bases remaining between them. Germline CDR1 reads SGHRS; CDR2 reads YFSETQ. The CDR3 has 14 residues. The CDR3 sequence is CASSLSRAAGELFF. CDR3 bases: TGCGCCAGCAGCTTGTCCAGGGCGGCCGGGGAGCTGTTTTTT.

This clone showed up just once. The same CDR3 is also encoded by other DNA sequences in this sample. The chain is built from TRBV11-3 and TRBJ2-1; 9 bases align to TRBD2. The CDR3 is 15 residues long. The V gene's germline CDR1 is SGHNT and CDR2 YENEEA. V trimming: 1 base; J trimming: 3 bases; junction bases outside the gene matches: 1. The CDR3 here is CASSLGGGDYNEQFF. The CDR3 DNA is TGTGCCAGCAGCTTAGGCGGGGGGGACTACAATGAGCAGTTCTTC.

The chain is built from TRBV6-5 and TRBJ2-1, with a weak D call TRBD1 (5 bases). The CDR3 contains 13 residues. CDR1 MNHEY and CDR2 SVGAGI come from the germline V gene. Trimming removed 8 bases from V and 4 bases from J, with 12 bases in between. CDR3: CASSEDSYNEQFF. Here the CDR3 DNA reads TGTGCCAGCTCGGAAGACAGTTACAATGAGCAGTTCTTC.

J is TRBJ2-2 and V is TRBV27; no clear D. Trimming shortened V by 3 bases and J by 1 base, and 12 bases separated the two germline ends. The germline V gene has CDR1 MNHEY and CDR2 SMNVEV (reference sequence). The CDR3 has 16 residues. As DNA, the CDR3 is TGTGCCAGCAGTTTTTTGTCTAAACGGAACACCGGGGAGCTGTTTTTT. This codes for CASSFLSKRNTGELFF.

The chain employs TRBV5-6 and TRBJ2-7; 7 bases align to TRBD1. CDR1 is SGHDT and CDR2 is YYEEEE in the germline V gene. The length of the CDR3 is 14 residues. V lost 6 bases to trimming and J lost 4 bases; unmatched junction nucleotides: 10. CDR3 loop: CASMTGSFGYEQYF. In DNA form, the CDR3 reads TGTGCCAGCATGACAGGGTCGTTTGGATACGAGCAGTACTTC.